The rows below give T cell receptor beta chains drawn from one sample of a study of T cell responses to AZD1222 COVID-19 vaccine. Assay: immunoSEQ multiplex PCR; the TCRdb copy retains only in-frame clones and omits some. The sample includes 25,000 to 40,000 clones, 70% to 90% of them seen just once. This specimen consisted of peripheral blood, obtained 28 days after the second AZD1222 dose. These receptors originate from an adult who received the AZD1222 COVID-19 vaccine. The CDR3 runs from the conserved cysteine through the conserved F or W. The D gene is left open where the match is weak. Clone size is not always given. Where it is, it says once, few, many or a class for expanded clones.

DNA,CDR3,J,V,length,D,size
TGTGCCAGTAGCCTTTACAACAACTATGGCTACACCTTC,CASSLYNNYGYTF,TRBJ1-2,TRBV19,13,-,-
TGTGCCTGGTTCAACAGGGGGCTATACTATGGCTACACCTTC,CAWFNRGLYYGYTF,TRBJ1-2,TRBV30,14,TRBD1,-
TGTGCCAGCAGCCAAGTAGGCGGGGGGGCACCCGGGGAGCTGTTTTTT,CASSQVGGGAPGELFF,TRBJ2-2,TRBV3-1/TRBV3-2,16,TRBD2,-
TGTGCCAGCAGCCCGTCGGTTGTTCAGCCCCAGCATTTT,CASSPSVVQPQHF,TRBJ1-5,TRBV12-3/TRBV12-4,13,-,-
TGTGCCAGCAGCTCCAACAGGGGTGAAAAACTGTTTTTT,CASSSNRGEKLFF,TRBJ1-4,TRBV7-2,13,TRBD1,-
TGTGCCAGCAGCTTAGCGGGCGCGAACGAGCAGTACTTC,CASSLAGANEQYF,TRBJ2-7,TRBV7-9,13,-,few
TGCGCCAGCAGCTTGGGACGGAACGAACTGGGATCACCCCTCCACTTT,CASSLGRNELGSPLHF,TRBJ1-6,TRBV5-1,16,-,few
TGCGCCAGCAGCCAAGGCAGGGTCGAAAAACTGTTTTTT,CASSQGRVEKLFF,TRBJ1-4,TRBV4-1,13,-,-
TGTGCCAGCAGCTCGGTGTATGGGCAGGTATCCTATGGCTACACCTTC,CASSSVYGQVSYGYTF,TRBJ1-2,TRBV7-2,16,-,few
TGCGCCAGCAGCCATGTCGGATCTGAAGCTTTCTTT,CASSHVGSEAFF,TRBJ1-1,TRBV4-1,12,-,-
TGTGCCAGCAGCTTGGCAGGCGGCATGGTGGCCTACGAGCAGTACTTC,CASSLAGGMVAYEQYF,TRBJ2-7,TRBV5-4,16,-,-
TGCAGTGCTAGTAGCGGGACGGATAGTAATTCACCCCTCCACTTT,CSASSGTDSNSPLHF,TRBJ1-6,TRBV20-1,15,-,-
TGTGCCAGCTCACCAGTGGGGACAGGGGTTTCAGCCACTGAAGCTTTCTTT,CASSPVGTGVSATEAFF,TRBJ1-1,TRBV18,17,TRBD1,-
TGTGCCATCGGAGGTGGGGGGGAAGCCTACGAGCAGTACTTC,CAIGGGGEAYEQYF,TRBJ2-7,TRBV10-3,14,TRBD2,-
TGCGCCAGCGGCCGGGACAGGGGGCTTGGCACTGAAGCTTTCTTT,CASGRDRGLGTEAFF,TRBJ1-1,TRBV5-1,15,TRBD1,-
TGTGCCAGCAAAGGTTTAGCTAAAGCCAAAAACATTCAGTACTTC,CASKGLAKAKNIQYF,TRBJ2-4,TRBV11-2,15,-,-
TGTGCCAGCTCACTGGACGGCTATGGCTACACCTTC,CASSLDGYGYTF,TRBJ1-2,TRBV18,12,-,once
TGTGCCAGCACGCGAACCGGACTCCAAGGGACCCAGTACTTC,CASTRTGLQGTQYF,TRBJ2-5,TRBV6-5,14,-,-
TGTGCCACTTCGGACAGGGGGCTAAACGCTGACGAGCAGTACTTC,CATSDRGLNADEQYF,TRBJ2-7,TRBV19,15,TRBD1,once
TGCGCCAGCAGCCAAGATAGCCCCCCCCCGCGCAGGGGGTATGGAAACACCATATATTTT,CASSQDSPPPRRGYGNTIYF,TRBJ1-3,TRBV4-3,20,TRBD1,-
TGCGCCAGCAGCCAAGCGTTAGCGGGGTACGGCCTTTCCTACAATGAGCAGTTCTTC,CASSQALAGYGLSYNEQFF,TRBJ2-1,TRBV4-3,19,TRBD2,-
TGTGCCAGCAGTCAGCGGGACAGGTACGAGCAGTACTTC,CASSQRDRYEQYF,TRBJ2-7,TRBV6-5,13,-,-
TGTGCCAGCAGTTACTCGATGGAGGCTGGAAACACCATATATTTT,CASSYSMEAGNTIYF,TRBJ1-3,TRBV6-5,15,-,-
TGCAGTGCTAGAGCCGGGGAGCAGTACTTC,CSARAGEQYF,TRBJ2-7,TRBV20-1,10,-,-
TGTGCCAGCAGCTCCGGACTAGAGTATGATACGCAGTATTTT,CASSSGLEYDTQYF,TRBJ2-3,TRBV7-8,14,TRBD2,-
TGTGCCAGCAGTGCGGCGGATCCCTACAATGAGCAGTTCTTC,CASSAADPYNEQFF,TRBJ2-1,TRBV25-1,14,-,-
TGTGCCAGCAGTTTAGTTGAGACTCCGGCTTTCTTT,CASSLVETPAFF,TRBJ1-1,TRBV12-3/TRBV12-4,12,-,-
TGTGCCAGCAGTCATATCAGTGCTCAAGAGACCCAGTACTTC,CASSHISAQETQYF,TRBJ2-5,TRBV11-2,14,-,-
TGTGCCAGCAGCCCTAGCGGGGGGGGCACAGATACGCAGTATTTT,CASSPSGGGTDTQYF,TRBJ2-3,TRBV4-2,15,TRBD2,-
TGTGCCAGCAGCAGCCTCGAGCGGGGGGTCACAGATACGCAGTATTTT,CASSSLERGVTDTQYF,TRBJ2-3,TRBV21-1,16,-,-
TGTGCCAGCAGCTTAGACAGTTCTGGAAACACCATATATTTT,CASSLDSSGNTIYF,TRBJ1-3,TRBV7-8,14,-,few
TGTGCCAGCTCACCACTCGGGACAGGGAAGTACAATGAGCAGTTCTTC,CASSPLGTGKYNEQFF,TRBJ2-1,TRBV18,16,TRBD1,-
TGCGCCAGCAGCTCCCTCTCTGGAAACACCATATATTTT,CASSSLSGNTIYF,TRBJ1-3,TRBV5-1,13,-,-
TGTGCCAGCAGCTTAGGAACAGGGCTGGCAGATACGCAGTATTTT,CASSLGTGLADTQYF,TRBJ2-3,TRBV7-2,15,-,few
TGTGCCAGCAGTTCACGTAGCGGGGGGGCCCCCGATACGCAGTATTTT,CASSSRSGGAPDTQYF,TRBJ2-3,TRBV27,16,TRBD2,-
TGCGCCAGCAGCGCCCCGGGCGTCGGCGGGGAGCTGTTTTTT,CASSAPGVGGELFF,TRBJ2-2,TRBV4-1,14,-,-
TGTGCCAGCAGTCTTTCCGGGACAGGGGTCTACGAGCAGTACTTC,CASSLSGTGVYEQYF,TRBJ2-7,TRBV5-4,15,TRBD1,-
TGTGCCAGCAGTTTAGCCGGGACAGGGGGAAAGACCCAGTACTTC,CASSLAGTGGKTQYF,TRBJ2-5,TRBV5-5,15,TRBD1,-
TGTGCCAGCAGCGTAGGTGTAGCGGGCTCCCAAGAGACCCAGTACTTC,CASSVGVAGSQETQYF,TRBJ2-5,TRBV9,16,TRBD2,-
TGTGCCAGCAGCTTGCGGAGGGTGGAGGGCTACACCTTC,CASSLRRVEGYTF,TRBJ1-2,TRBV7-9,13,-,-
TGTGCCAGCAGCTTAGAGTACGGGCCCTACGAGCAGTACTTC,CASSLEYGPYEQYF,TRBJ2-7,TRBV11-2,14,-,-
TGTGCCAGCAGCTTAGAAGGGAATGGCTACACCTTC,CASSLEGNGYTF,TRBJ1-2,TRBV7-2,12,-,-
TGTGCCAGCAGTTTCAAGGACACGTATGGCTACACCTTC,CASSFKDTYGYTF,TRBJ1-2,TRBV27,13,-,-
TGTGCCAGTAGTATACCCCGGGGCGAGCAGTTCTTC,CASSIPRGEQFF,TRBJ2-1,TRBV19,12,-,-
TGTGCCAGCAGCGTAATGGGTGACAGCTCCTACGAGCAGTACTTC,CASSVMGDSSYEQYF,TRBJ2-7,TRBV9,15,-,-
TGTGCCAGCAGCCAAGATTTAGTCCAGGGGCGTCTACAGTACTTC,CASSQDLVQGRLQYF,TRBJ2-5,TRBV3-1/TRBV3-2,15,-,-
TGCGCCAGCAGCCTCTTACCAACAGTTACTGTTAGGGAGCCCCAGCATTTT,CASSLLPTVTVREPQHF,TRBJ1-5,TRBV4-1,17,-,-
TGTGCCAGCAGTGACACAGGGAGGGAGACCCAGTACTTC,CASSDTGRETQYF,TRBJ2-5,TRBV2,13,-,-
TGTGCCATCAGTGAAGGGACCCTCAGCGGGTCCTACGAGCAGTACTTC,CAISEGTLSGSYEQYF,TRBJ2-7,TRBV10-3,16,-,-
TGTGCCATCAGACAGGGTTCAGAAAACATTCAGTACTTC,CAIRQGSENIQYF,TRBJ2-4,TRBV10-3,13,-,-
TGTGCCAGCAGCCCTGCGGGACTAGAGTACGAGCAGTACTTC,CASSPAGLEYEQYF,TRBJ2-7,TRBV6-2/TRBV6-3,14,TRBD2,few
TGTGCCAGCAGCTTTACGGACAGGGGGGTTACCGGGGAGCTGTTTTTT,CASSFTDRGVTGELFF,TRBJ2-2,TRBV7-9,16,TRBD1,-
TGTGCCAGCAGCCATCCCCCGGACAGTCTGATTTATGGCTACACCTTC,CASSHPPDSLIYGYTF,TRBJ1-2,TRBV14,16,-,few
TGCAGTGCTAGTTTGGGACTAGCACAGGAGACCCAGTACTTC,CSASLGLAQETQYF,TRBJ2-5,TRBV20-1,14,TRBD2,-
TGTGCCAGCAGTCGACAGGACACGAGGTTTAACTATGGCTACACCTTC,CASSRQDTRFNYGYTF,TRBJ1-2,TRBV6-6,16,-,-